Each of the 30 T cell receptor beta chains below was sequenced from the same sample in a study of blood T cell repertoires in COVID-19. The table came from immunoSEQ multiplex PCR; TCRdb's copy has only in-frame clones and leaves some out. Here the sample spans some 150,000 clones, approximately 89% being singletons. Material for sequencing was peripheral blood. All receptors derive from a human donor in a cohort sampled during active COVID-19.

This rearrangement joins TRBV7-2 to TRBJ1-1; D is possibly TRBD1 (5 bases). The germline CDR1 and CDR2 sequences are SGHTA and FQGNSA. Trimming removed 6 bases at V and 0 bases at J, with 17 bases between. CDR3 length equals 16 residues. The DNA of the CDR3 is TGTGCCAGCAGTCGCCGTTTCGGGGGGGTGAACACTGAAGCTTTCTTT. Encoded protein: CASSRRFGGVNTEAFF.

The J gene is TRBJ2-7, the V gene TRBV3-1 (or the pseudogene TRBV3-2); 7 nucleotides match TRBD2. Losses at the gene ends were 3 bases for V and 5 bases for J; bases not matched to a gene: 10. Germline CDR1 and CDR2: LGHDT and YNNKEL (reference sequence). The CDR3 sequence is 15 residues long. CDR3 sequence reads: CASSQDLAGRDEQYF. The CDR3 nucleotides read TGTGCCAGCAGCCAGGATCTGGCAGGGAGGGACGAGCAGTACTTC.

The V and J genes are TRBV30 and TRBJ2-7, with 8 bases lining up with TRBD1. The CDR3 runs to 12 residues. Germline V lookup: CDR1 GTSNPN, CDR2 SVGIG (reference sequence). Trimming took 2 bases from V and 6 from J; bases not matched to a gene: 3. The CDR3 spells CAWSQGAGEQYF. The CDR3 nucleotides are TGTGCCTGGAGTCAGGGGGCGGGCGAGCAGTACTTC.

The rearrangement uses TRBV27 and TRBJ1-1, with D maybe TRBD1 (5 bases). Germline assignment: CDR1 MNHEY and CDR2 SMNVEV (reference sequence). There are 14 residues in the CDR3. Trimming left V 6 bases short and J 6 bases short, with 17 bases between. The CDR3 region has the DNA TGTGCCAGCAGCAACCAACAGGAACTCCCTGAAGCTTTCTTT. This gives the protein CASSNQQELPEAFF.

The CDR3, as DNA: TGTGCCAGTAGTTGGCCGGGACAGATGAACACTGAAGCTTTCTTT. It yields the protein CASSWPGQMNTEAFF. The J gene is TRBJ1-1, the V gene TRBV19; 7 nucleotides line up with TRBD1. The V segment lost 5 bases and the J segment 0 bases; nucleotides outside the gene matches: 6. The CDR3 has 15 residues. Germline V gives CDR1 LNHDA, CDR2 SQIVND (reference sequence).

The chain employs TRBV5-1 and TRBJ1-4, with 7 bases lining up with TRBD1. Germline CDR1 reads SGHRS; CDR2 reads YFSETQ. V lost 4 bases, J lost 4 bases, and 7 bases stayed unmatched. The CDR3 length is 15 residues. For the CDR3, the DNA is TGCGCCAGCAGCATCGGGACAGCCTATAATGAAAAACTGTTTTTT. It is translated as CASSIGTAYNEKLFF.

The chain joins TRBV5-1 to TRBJ1-4; 10 positions match TRBD1. This CDR3 has 17 residues. Per the germline V gene, CDR1 is SGHRS and CDR2 is YFSETQ. V shed 0 bases and J 0 bases; nucleotides not matched to a gene: 2. The CDR3: CASSLVGTGATNEKLFF. Here the CDR3 DNA reads TGCGCCAGCAGCTTGGTCGGGACAGGGGCAACTAATGAAAAACTGTTTTTT.

The genes are TRBV9 and TRBJ1-1; TRBD1 aligns across 8 bases. The junction had 4 bases not matched to a gene; V was cut back by 0 bases and J by 3 bases. CDR3 size: 15 residues. Germline lookup yields CDR1 SGDLS and CDR2 YYNGEE. CDR3 bases: TGTGCCAGCAGCGTAGCTCCAGGGGGCGACACTGAAGCTTTCTTT. Amino acids: CASSVAPGGDTEAFF.

This chain uses TRBV7-9 with TRBJ1-1, with no clear D. Germline V gene sequence: CDR1 SEHNR, CDR2 FQNEAQ (reference sequence). Trimming cost V 5 bases and J 1 base, with 17 bases left between them. The CDR3 is made up of 16 amino acids. Here the CDR3 DNA reads TGTGCCAGCAGCCCATATCTACAGAATAAGAACACTGAAGCTTTCTTT. It translates to CASSPYLQNKNTEAFF. Combining the CDR3 with reference TRBV7-9 and TRBJ1-1 gives the whole variable domain DTGVSQNPRHKITKRGQNVTFRCDPISEHNRLYWYRQTLGQGPEFLTYFQNEAQLEKSRLLSDRFSAERPKGSFSTLEIQRTEQGDSAMYLCASSPYLQNKNTEAFFGQGTRLTVV.

The rearrangement joins TRBV15 to TRBJ2-5, with 11 bases fitting TRBD2. Germline trimming cut 1 base from V and 2 bases from J; bases unmatched to any gene: 6. This CDR3 is 17 amino acids long. Germline-derived CDR1 and CDR2 are LNHNV and YYDKDF (reference sequence). The CDR3 DNA follows: TGTGCCACCAGCAGAGGAAGACTAGCGGGGAGTCAAGAGACCCAGTACTTC. Translated, it gives CATSRGRLAGSQETQYF.

As DNA, the CDR3 is TGTGCCACCAGTGATCGGACAGGGGGGTCTTCCAGTACGCAGTATTTT. It is translated as CATSDRTGGSSSTQYF. V usage is TRBV24-1 and J usage is TRBJ2-3, with TRBD1 matching 10 bases. Germline V gene lookup returns CDR1 KGHDR and CDR2 SFDVKD. The CDR3 loop spans 16 amino acids. V lost 3 bases and J lost 8; bases outside the gene matches: 10.

This clone has only one observation. This sequence joins TRBV7-2 and TRBJ2-7; D is possibly TRBD2 (5 bases). Germline CDR1 SGHTA, CDR2 FQGNSA. The CDR3 loop spans 17 amino acids. V gave up 0 bases and J gave up 0 bases, with 15 bases separating them. The CDR3 is CASSLAAPGLYSYEQYF. The CDR3, as DNA: TGTGCCAGCAGCTTAGCAGCCCCCGGACTCTACTCCTACGAGCAGTACTTC.

The rearrangement joins TRBV5-6 to TRBJ2-5, with a weak D call TRBD2 (6 bases). Germline V gives CDR1 SGHDT, CDR2 YYEEEE. CDR3 length: 15 residues. Trimming stripped 4 bases from V and 4 bases from J, with 17 bases between. CDR3 sequence (DNA): TGTGCCAGCAGCCAGGGACTCCATGGCACAGAGACCCAGTACTTC. It codes for CASSQGLHGTETQYF.

For the CDR3, the DNA is TGTGCCAGCAGTCCGGACAGGGACCAGCCCCAGCATTTT. This translates into CASSPDRDQPQHF. The V and J genes are TRBV27 and TRBJ1-5; 8 nucleotides align to TRBD1. J was trimmed by 7 bases and V by 5 bases; bases with no gene match: 4. CDR1 and CDR2 (germline): MNHEY, SMNVEV (reference sequence). The CDR3 is 13 amino acids.

This chain connects TRBV10-3 to TRBJ2-3, with 15 nucleotides matching TRBD2. This CDR3 is 18 amino acids long. Germline V gene sequence: CDR1 ENHRY, CDR2 SYGVKD. With V trimmed by 4 bases and J by 5 bases, 10 bases remained unmatched. The CDR3 loop is CAISGTSGGANLEDTQYF. The DNA of the CDR3 is TGTGCCATCAGTGGGACTAGCGGGGGGGCCAATTTGGAAGATACGCAGTATTTT.

The chain joins TRBV2 to TRBJ2-7; tentatively, D is TRBD2 (5 bases). The CDR3 totals 16 residues. Germline CDR1 SNHLY, CDR2 FYNNEI. The V end was cut by 1 base, the J end by 0 bases, with 13 bases between. DNA for the CDR3: TGTGCCAGCAGTGAAGGAGGGTTGTTAGGCTCCTACGAGCAGTACTTC. Amino acid sequence: CASSEGGLLGSYEQYF.

The V gene is TRBV6-6, the J gene TRBJ1-5, with no clear D. CDR3 size: 14 residues. Germline assignment: CDR1 MNHNY and CDR2 SVGAGI (reference sequence). Trimming left V 7 bases short and J 7 bases short, with 17 bases between. Here the CDR3 DNA reads TGTGCCAGCACCCCCCGCGGGGAACCGCAGCCCCAGCATTTT. Residues: CASTPRGEPQPQHF.

The chain joins TRBV18 to TRBJ2-1; TRBD2 aligns across 9 bases. The ends lost 6 bases at V and 7 bases at J; junction bases unmatched: 13. CDR3 length: 16 residues. The germline V gene has CDR1 KGHSH and CDR2 LQKENI. The CDR3 sequence: CASSESGASGVNEQFF. The CDR3 nucleotides are TGTGCCAGCTCCGAAAGCGGAGCTAGCGGGGTAAATGAGCAGTTCTTC.

The chain uses TRBV19 and TRBJ1-1, with TRBD1 identical over 8 bases. Trimming took 6 bases from V and 8 from J; bases not matched to a gene: 8. CDR3 size: 13 residues. Per germline, CDR1 LNHDA and CDR2 SQIVND (reference sequence). The CDR3 DNA reads as TGTGCCAGTAGCATCGGACAGGGCCGCGAAGCTTTCTTT. Residues: CASSIGQGREAFF.

This chain joins TRBV7-9 and TRBJ1-1; the D gene is possibly TRBD1 (5 bases). Trimming cost V 1 base and J 0 bases, with 9 bases left between them. Germline values: CDR1 SEHNR, CDR2 FQNEAQ (reference sequence). This CDR3 is 15 amino acids long. CDR3 bases: TGTGCCAGCAGCTTAGGAGGACATATGAACACTGAAGCTTTCTTT. Encoded protein: CASSLGGHMNTEAFF.

The V gene is TRBV25-1, the J gene TRBJ2-7; 7 bases are a match to TRBD1. The V and J ends lost 6 bases and 0 bases, in that order; junction bases with no gene match: 5. The germline V gene encodes CDR1 MGHDK and CDR2 SYGVNS. CDR3 length: 14 residues. This chain's CDR3 is CASSSGTASYEQYF. CDR3 DNA: TGTGCCAGCAGCTCCGGGACAGCCTCCTACGAGCAGTACTTC.

Only one count was recorded for this clone. V usage is TRBV7-9 and J usage is TRBJ2-1, with 9 bases fitting TRBD1. Germline V gives CDR1 SEHNR, CDR2 FQNEAQ (reference sequence). With V trimmed by 5 bases and J by 10 bases, 12 bases remained unmatched. The CDR3 is 15 amino acids. The CDR3 sequence: CASSLRDRDGREQFF. The CDR3 bases are TGTGCCAGCAGCCTCCGGGACAGGGACGGCAGGGAGCAGTTCTTC.

The chain combines TRBV18 with TRBJ2-3; 10 positions match TRBD2. In germline, CDR1 is KGHSH, CDR2 LQKENI. This CDR3 comprises 16 residues. V lost 1 base to trimming and J lost 1 base; unmatched junction nucleotides: 2. The CDR3 here is CASSPLLAGGTDTQYF. The CDR3 DNA reads as TGTGCCAGCTCACCACTTCTAGCGGGGGGCACAGATACGCAGTATTTT.

The J gene is TRBJ2-6, the V gene TRBV10-3; 7 bases match TRBD1. Germline V lookup: CDR1 ENHRY, CDR2 SYGVKD. The CDR3 is 17 residues long. Trimming removed 5 bases from V and 1 base from J; junction bases left unmatched: 8. The CDR3 spells CAISILGQTSGANVLTF. For the CDR3, the DNA is TGTGCCATCAGTATACTGGGACAGACTTCTGGGGCCAACGTCCTGACTTTC.

This clone was seen a single time. The chain is built from TRBV6-5 and TRBJ2-7, with 9 nucleotides matching TRBD1. The germline gives CDR1 MNHEY, CDR2 SVGAGI. The CDR3 is made up of 12 amino acids. V shed 10 bases, J shed 3 bases, and the junction held 4 bases outside the gene matches. For the CDR3, the DNA is TGTGCCACGGACAGGGGAATCTACGAGCAGTACTTC. Translation gives CATDRGIYEQYF.

This clone was seen at least ten times. The CDR3: CASRTSGGRNTGELFF. In DNA, the CDR3 is TGTGCCAGCCGGACTAGCGGGGGCAGGAACACCGGGGAGCTGTTTTTT. V is TRBV5-4 and J is TRBJ2-2; TRBD2 aligns across 13 bases. CDR3 size: 16 residues. Germline-derived CDR1 and CDR2 are SGHNT and YYREEE (reference sequence). V lost 7 bases and J lost 1; bases outside the gene matches: 4. Using reference TRBV5-4 and TRBJ2-2 for the parts outside the CDR3, the full variable domain is ETGVTQSPTHLIKTRGQQVTLRCSSQSGHNTVSWYQQALGQGPQFIFQYYREEENGRGNFPPRFSGLQFPNYSSELNVNALELDDSALYLCASRTSGGRNTGELFFGEGSRLTVL.

This clone was picked up a small number of times. This sequence joins TRBV10-3 and TRBJ1-5, with 9 bases lining up with TRBD1. There are 17 residues in the CDR3. Losses at the gene ends were 3 bases for V and 0 bases for J; bases not matched to a gene: 6. Germline lookup yields CDR1 ENHRY and CDR2 SYGVKD. The CDR3 loop is CAISESPTGGSNQPQHF. The CDR3 nucleotides are TGTGCCATCAGTGAATCCCCGACAGGGGGTAGCAATCAGCCCCAGCATTTT.

The chain joins TRBV15 to TRBJ1-2; D not certain. The germline gives CDR1 LNHNV, CDR2 YYDKDF (reference sequence). V dropped 2 bases and J dropped 1 base, with 8 bases sitting between them. This CDR3 is built from 14 residues. The DNA of the CDR3 is TGTGCCACCAGCAGATATCTAATTAACTATGGCTACACCTTC. This translates into CATSRYLINYGYTF.

The chain recombines TRBV18 with TRBJ1-6; 12 bases agree with TRBD1. This CDR3 has 17 amino acids. J gave up 8 bases and V 5 bases, and 10 bases lay outside the gene matches. Germline CDR1 KGHSH, CDR2 LQKENI. The CDR3 nucleotides are TGTGCCAGCTCATCACTGGGGACAGGGGGCGCGGATTCACCCCTCCACTTT. The encoded protein is CASSSLGTGGADSPLHF. Full variable domain (outside the CDR3, taken from reference TRBV18 and TRBJ1-6): NAGVMQNPRHLVRRRGQEARLRCSPMKGHSHVYWYRQLPEEGLKFMVYLQKENIIDESGMPKERFSAEFPKEGPSILRIQQVVRGDSAAYFCASSSLGTGGADSPLHFGNGTRLTVT.

This clone was observed a few times. The chain has TRBV27 and TRBJ2-7, with D unclear. The CDR3 is made up of 18 amino acids. V lost 0 bases to trimming and J lost 3 bases, with 21 bases between them. Germline loops: CDR1 MNHEY, CDR2 SMNVEV (reference sequence). The CDR3 sequence: CASSLSPPLDPVGYEQYF. As DNA, the CDR3 is TGTGCCAGCAGTTTATCGCCCCCTCTAGATCCGGTTGGCTACGAGCAGTACTTC.